This T cell receptor beta chain was found in a study of blood T cells in healthy people across ages. The study, taken as a whole, reports: Naive T cell percentage strongly correlated with TCR beta diversity.

In the case of this clonotype: What it binds is not known. A junction boundary mismatches the germline segment, possibly from a read error.

A second roughly 6 to 11 cycle PCR used barcoded and J-beta primers. Via MiXCR, TCRdb re-called the 5' RACE reads, giving one row per CDR3 protein. The data contain about 930,000 distinct CDR3 sequences, almost 30% of them seen just once; the ten biggest clones take up around 9.6%. Donors ranged from about 6 to 90 years old and were healthy Caucasians in Russia. CDR1 and CDR2 (germline): MGHDK, SYGVNS. CDR3 length equals 12 residues. These data also formed part of another study, on T cells of mothers and their children. That paper states: Researchers put all of the extracted RNA into cDNA synthesis, using roughly 1.5 ug per 15 ul. None of the identified T cell clones proved to be persistent microchimeric clones.

This TCR was recovered from a woman between 35 and 50 years old in good health. This rearrangement joins TRBV25-1 to TRBJ2-4; D not resolved. Matching the DNA end better, TRBJ2-7 makes the J call doubtful. Input material: blood. The CDR3 DNA follows: TGTGCCAGCTGTGAGAACAGTTACGAGCAGTACTTC. Its protein is CASCENSYEQYF.